The 13 T cell receptor beta chains below were found in one sample sequenced in a study of monozygotic twins with inflammatory bowel disease. From its re-call of the 5' RACE reads, TCRdb lists each CDR3 protein once, without DNA. The sample has around 400,000 distinct CDR3 sequences. Sequences were obtained from blood. The receptors come from a human donor with ulcerative colitis or Crohn's disease, or a healthy co-twin of an affected twin (not recorded which).

The chain recombines TRBV29-1 with TRBJ2-1; TCRdb's D gene call, TRBD2, goes unchecked for lack of DNA. Germline loops: CDR1 SQVTM, CDR2 ANQGSEA. CDR3 length: 13 residues. This CDR3 is CSGREGSYNEQFF.

This chain joins TRBV14 and TRBJ1-1. Per germline, CDR1 SGHDN and CDR2 FVKESK. The CDR3 sequence is 15 residues long. This CDR3 reads CASSYRTSMNTEAFF.

This chain links TRBV5-5 with TRBJ2-5. CDR1 is SGHKS, CDR2 YYEKEE, per germline (reference sequence). The CDR3 extends over 15 amino acids. CDR3 loop: CASSLAGTMKETQYF. Combining the CDR3 with reference TRBV5-5 and TRBJ2-5 gives the whole variable domain DAGVTQSPTHLIKTRGQQVTLRCSPISGHKSVSWYQQVLGQGPQFIFQYYEKEERGRGNFPDRFSARQFPNYSSELNVNALLLGDSALYLCASSLAGTMKETQYFGPGTRLLVL.

This chain links TRBV7-9 with TRBJ1-5. This CDR3 is built from 14 residues. Germline CDR1 is SEHNR and CDR2 is FQNEAQ (reference sequence). Here the CDR3 reads CASSLAAFNQPQHF. The full variable domain, rest sourced from reference TRBV7-9 and TRBJ1-5, is DTGVSQNPRHKITKRGQNVTFRCDPISEHNRLYWYRQTLGQGPEFLTYFQNEAQLEKSRLLSDRFSAERPKGSFSTLEIQRTEQGDSAMYLCASSLAAFNQPQHFGDGTRLSIL.

The rearrangement joins TRBV19 to TRBJ2-2; TCRdb reports TRBD1, a call that lacks DNA to check it against. This CDR3 comprises 15 residues. Germline assignment: CDR1 LNHDA and CDR2 SQIVND (reference sequence). CDR3 sequence reads: CASLKQGARTGELFF.

Here the CDR3 reads CASSSWWGSSYEQYF. This chain links TRBV28 with TRBJ2-7; the TCRdb call, TRBD1, lacks DNA for checking. This CDR3 has 15 residues. The germline V gene encodes CDR1 MDHEN and CDR2 SYDVKM.

The genes are TRBV6-1 and TRBJ1-1; lacking DNA, the TRBD1 call made by TCRdb goes unchecked. The CDR3 loop spans 15 amino acids. The germline V gene encodes CDR1 MNHNS and CDR2 SASEGT. CDR3 loop: CASRGSPLLNTEAFF.

This chain joins TRBV7-8 and TRBJ1-6; the TRBD1 assignment by TCRdb is unverifiable without DNA. CDR1 is SGHVS and CDR2 is FQNEAQ in the germline V gene. The CDR3 extends over 15 amino acids. Here the CDR3 reads CASSPPGGYNSPLHF.

The chain joins TRBV27 to TRBJ2-7; lacking DNA, the TRBD1 call made by TCRdb goes unchecked. Germline V CDR1 and CDR2: MNHEY, SMNVEV (reference sequence). The CDR3 covers 14 residues. CDR3 amino acids: CASSSGTGWYEQYF.

The rearrangement links TRBV11-2 to TRBJ1-2. The CDR3 runs 13 residues. Germline assignment: CDR1 SGHAT and CDR2 FQNNGV. The CDR3 reads CASSHGTAGGYTF.

V and J are TRBV7-9 and TRBJ1-2; TCRdb's D gene call, TRBD1, goes unchecked for lack of DNA. This CDR3 region has 14 residues. CDR1 and CDR2 (germline): SEHNR, FQNEAQ (reference sequence). This CDR3 is CASSGRDNYYGYTF.

The V call is TRBV7-8, the J call TRBJ2-7; absent DNA, TCRdb's TRBD1 call cannot be checked. The germline CDR1 and CDR2 sequences are SGHVS and FQNEAQ. The CDR3 has 16 residues. CDR3 in amino acids: CASSLKLTDRRYEQYF.

The V call is TRBV27, the J call TRBJ2-5; there is no DNA to check the TCRdb D call of TRBD2. CDR3 length: 16 amino acids. Per germline, CDR1 MNHEY and CDR2 SMNVEV (reference sequence). CDR3 sequence reads: CASSLEGYSLKETQYF.